Below, one T cell receptor beta chain is given with its context. Via MiXCR, TCRdb re-called the RT-PCR reads, giving one row per CDR3 protein. This table has 650,000 to 800,000 distinct CDR3 sequences, 13% to 15% appearing once. Trimming removed 1 base at V and 6 bases at J, with 13 bases between. CDR3 size: 15 residues. Germline CDR1 reads SEHNR; CDR2 reads FQNEAQ (reference sequence). Sequencing was performed on memory CD4+ T cells from blood. The V call is TRBV7-9, the J call TRBJ2-1; a weak D match, TRBD1 (6 bases). This clonotype was obtained from a female donor in good health, serving as a healthy control. CDR3 in amino acids: CASSLDRTVFNEQFF. CDR3 DNA sequence: TGTGCCAGCAGCTTAGACAGGACAGTCTTCAATGAGCAGTTCTTC.